Each of the 26 T cell receptor beta chains below was sequenced from the same sample in a study of T-cell memory formation after mild COVID-19. One entry per CDR3 protein, called by TCRdb with MiXCR from the 5' RACE reads. The sample has more than 250,000 distinct CDR3 sequences; about a sixth are singletons. Sequencing input: PBMCs or a T cell subset sorted from them (not recorded which). The receptor source for this set is a young man who had mild COVID-19 (a few samples of this study predate the infection). Cell type and time point are not known.

This clonotype was detected a few times. The chain recombines TRBV2 with TRBJ1-3; the D is unclear. The CDR3 runs to 14 residues. Trimming pared 3 bases from V and 2 bases from J, leaving 8 bases between. Germline V gives CDR1 SNHLY, CDR2 FYNNEI. The DNA of the CDR3 is TGTGCCAGCAGTGATATAACAACTGGAAACACCATATATTTT. The encoded protein is CASSDITTGNTIYF.

This clonotype was detected a few times. This chain uses TRBV19 with TRBJ1-6; D remains unclear. V was cut by 5 bases and J by 6 bases, with 14 bases left in between. The CDR3 is 15 residues long. Germline V gene lookup returns CDR1 LNHDA and CDR2 SQIVND (reference sequence). This CDR3 reads CASSYGAVVNSPLHF. The CDR3 DNA sequence: TGTGCCAGTAGTTATGGCGCGGTGGTTAATTCACCCCTCCACTTT.

This clonotype was counted between two and nine times. V is TRBV10-3 and J is TRBJ2-7; 11 positions agree with TRBD1. The CDR3 extends over 14 amino acids. In germline, CDR1 is ENHRY, CDR2 SYGVKD. The V segment lost 9 bases and the J segment 0 bases; nucleotides outside the gene matches: 4. CDR3 protein: CAISGTGGSYEQYV. The DNA for the CDR3 is TGTGCCATATCCGGGACAGGGGGCTCCTACGAGCAGTACGTC.

The chain links TRBV29-1 to TRBJ1-1; perhaps TRBD1 as D (5 bases). The V gene's germline CDR1 is SQVTM and CDR2 ANQGSEA. There are 14 residues in the CDR3. V lost 2 bases and J 4 bases, leaving 14 bases between the germline ends. The CDR3 sequence: CSVELSGAITEAFF. Here the CDR3 DNA reads TGCAGCGTTGAATTGTCCGGGGCAATCACTGAAGCTTTCTTT.

This clonotype was seen a handful of times. The chain uses TRBV12-3 or TRBV12-4 and TRBJ1-6; 9 nucleotides line up with TRBD1. The ends lost 6 bases at V and 13 bases at J; junction bases unmatched: 10. The CDR3 has 14 residues. The CDR3 nucleotides read TGTGCCAGCAGCCTTACAGGGGGCGTTTCGCCCCTCCACTTT. This sequence encodes CASSLTGGVSPLHF.

This clonotype was counted only a few times. This chain connects TRBV7-9 to TRBJ2-5; the D is unclear. Germline V gene sequence: CDR1 SEHNR, CDR2 FQNEAQ (reference sequence). The CDR3 has 11 amino acids. The germline V and J ends were trimmed by 7 bases and 3 bases, with 6 bases remaining between them. The CDR3 bases are TGTGCCAGCACCCAGGAAGAGACCCAGTACTTC. This translates into CASTQEETQYF. The entire variable domain, with the rest obtained from reference TRBV7-9 and TRBJ2-5, is as follows: DTGVSQNPRHKITKRGQNVTFRCDPISEHNRLYWYRQTLGQGPEFLTYFQNEAQLEKSRLLSDRFSAERPKGSFSTLEIQRTEQGDSAMYLCASTQEETQYFGPGTRLLVL.

V gene TRBV5-1 combines with J gene TRBJ2-1; no reliable D call. Germline V gives CDR1 SGHRS, CDR2 YFSETQ. The CDR3 loop spans 12 amino acids. Trimming took 3 bases from V and 7 from J, leaving 8 bases between them. The CDR3 reads CASSSPVNEQFF. CDR3 nucleotide sequence: TGCGCCAGCAGCTCCCCCGTTAATGAGCAGTTCTTC.

This chain links TRBV20-1 with TRBJ2-7; TRBD1 or TRBD2 may be the D gene (5 bases each). Looked up from germline, CDR1 is DFQATT and CDR2 is SNEGSKA (reference sequence). CDR3 length equals 15 residues. V lost 6 bases, J lost 0 bases, and 18 bases lay in between. CDR3 in amino acids: CSAGSGGGSSYEQYF. CDR3 in DNA: TGCAGTGCAGGCTCGGGTGGGGGAAGCTCCTACGAGCAGTACTTC.

This clonotype has just a few counts. The V call is TRBV5-1, the J call TRBJ1-2, with a tentative D call TRBD1 (6 bases). CDR1 is SGHRS, CDR2 YFSETQ, per germline. With 0 bases removed from V and 6 bases from J, the gap between germline ends came to 12 bases. The CDR3 length is 14 residues. The CDR3 nucleotides are TGCGCCAGCAGCTTGGAGTGGCAGGGGAATGGCTACACCTTC. This gives the protein CASSLEWQGNGYTF.

This rearrangement joins TRBV6-6 to TRBJ2-5, with 7 positions matching TRBD2. This CDR3 has 15 amino acids. Germline V gene sequence: CDR1 MNHNY, CDR2 SVGAGI (reference sequence). With 1 base clipped from V and 0 bases from J, the junction kept 2 bases outside the gene matches. CDR3 sequence: CASSYYAGDQETQYF. For the CDR3, the DNA is TGTGCCAGCAGTTACTACGCGGGGGACCAAGAGACCCAGTACTTC.

This clonotype was counted only a few times. The V gene is TRBV6-5, the J gene TRBJ2-5, with D tentatively TRBD1 (5 bases). V dropped 5 bases and J dropped 1 base, with 11 bases sitting between them. The V gene's germline CDR1 is MNHEY and CDR2 SVGAGI. The CDR3 totals 14 residues. CDR3 sequence: CASSNDRTQETQYF. The CDR3 DNA reads TGTGCCAGCAGTAACGACAGAACCCAAGAGACCCAGTACTTC.

The chain couples TRBV11-2 to TRBJ2-3; D may be TRBD2 (6 bases). The CDR3 runs 18 residues. The germline V gene encodes CDR1 SGHAT and CDR2 FQNNGV. V was cut by 4 bases and J by 3 bases, with 23 bases left in between. The CDR3 reads CASSSPNGYGGETDTQYF. CDR3 sequence (DNA): TGTGCCAGCAGCTCCCCTAACGGGTATGGCGGGGAGACAGATACGCAGTATTTT.

The genes are TRBV5-4 and TRBJ2-1; D gene unclear. V lost 0 bases and J lost 5, with 6 bases in between. Germline loops: CDR1 SGHNT, CDR2 YYREEE (reference sequence). CDR3 length: 13 residues. CDR3 loop: CASSLASDNEQFF. CDR3 nucleotides: TGTGCCAGCAGCTTGGCGTCGGACAATGAGCAGTTCTTC.

This clonotype has a count of ten or more. This rearrangement joins TRBV7-6 to TRBJ2-1; no clear D gene. CDR3 length equals 13 residues. Looked up from germline, CDR1 is SGHVS and CDR2 is FNYEAQ. V lost 1 base and J 5 bases, leaving 6 bases between the germline ends. The CDR3 protein is CASSLGNNNEQFF. As DNA, the CDR3 is TGTGCCAGCAGCTTAGGAAACAACAATGAGCAGTTCTTC. Complete variable domain (other parts from reference TRBV7-6 and TRBJ2-1): GAGVSQSPRYKVTKRGQDVALRCDPISGHVSLYWYRQALGQGPEFLTYFNYEAQQDKSGLPNDRFSAERPEGSISTLTIQRTEQRDSAMYRCASSLGNNNEQFFGPGTRLTVL.

The chain employs TRBV7-2 and TRBJ2-5; TRBD2 agrees at 7 bases. This CDR3 region has 16 residues. CDR1 SGHTA and CDR2 FQGNSA come from the germline V gene. The trim removed 5 bases at V and 6 bases at J, leaving 15 bases unmatched. In DNA form, the CDR3 reads TGTGCCAGCAGCCCTCCGACTAGCTGGGGTGGAAAGACCCAGTACTTC. Translated, it gives CASSPPTSWGGKTQYF.

This sequence joins TRBV7-9 and TRBJ1-4; D is uncertain. CDR1 and CDR2 (germline): SEHNR, FQNEAQ (reference sequence). Trimming removed 4 bases from V and 1 base from J, with 13 bases in between. This CDR3 region has 16 residues. CDR3 in amino acids: CASSSRGMGTNEKLFF. DNA for the CDR3: TGTGCCAGCAGCTCTAGAGGGATGGGAACTAATGAAAAACTGTTTTTT.

Many counts were recorded for this clonotype. The genes are TRBV19 and TRBJ2-1, with 9 bases lining up with TRBD2. CDR1 and CDR2 (germline): LNHDA, SQIVND (reference sequence). The trim removed 3 bases at V and 8 bases at J, leaving 8 bases unmatched. The CDR3 spans 15 residues. The CDR3: CASSIRRGGRDEQFF. The CDR3, as DNA: TGTGCCAGTAGTATCAGGCGGGGGGGCAGGGATGAGCAGTTCTTC.

The J gene is TRBJ1-3, the V gene TRBV5-1; D gene unclear. The CDR3 has 14 amino acids. Deletions cut 2 bases from V and 2 bases from J, with 8 bases between. CDR1 and CDR2 (germline): SGHRS, YFSETQ. CDR3 sequence: CASSFGSTGNTIYF. CDR3 nucleotides: TGCGCCAGCAGCTTCGGGAGTACTGGAAACACCATATATTTT.

The genes are TRBV11-2 and TRBJ1-3; TRBD1 matches at 7 bases. The CDR3 is 15 residues long. Per germline, CDR1 SGHAT and CDR2 FQNNGV. The trim removed 5 bases at V and 2 bases at J, leaving 6 bases unmatched. CDR3 amino acids: CASSPLQGAGNTIYF. For the CDR3, the DNA is TGTGCCAGCAGCCCGCTGCAGGGGGCTGGAAACACCATATATTTT.

The DNA for the CDR3 is TGTGCCAGCAGCTTAGCGCCGGGGGACCGCACAGATACGCAGTATTTT. It is translated as CASSLAPGDRTDTQYF. The gene calls are TRBV7-8 and TRBJ2-3, with D possibly being TRBD2 (6 bases). CDR3 length: 16 amino acids. The V end lost 0 bases, the J end lost 1 base, and 11 bases lay between the germline ends. Germline CDR1 SGHVS, CDR2 FQNEAQ.

The CDR3 DNA is TGTGCCAGCAGCCCGGCGGGGGCCCTCTCCTACGAGCAGTACTTC. It yields the protein CASSPAGALSYEQYF. The J gene is TRBJ2-7, the V gene TRBV11-2, with D possibly TRBD2 on 7 matching bases. This CDR3 comprises 15 residues. V dropped 5 bases and J dropped 0 bases, with 14 bases sitting between them. In germline, CDR1 is SGHAT, CDR2 FQNNGV.

This chain uses TRBV7-3 with TRBJ2-1; unclear D gene. V was shortened by 5 bases and J by 0 bases, with 11 bases between the two germline ends. The CDR3 loop spans 15 amino acids. Germline CDR1 reads SGHTA; CDR2 reads FQGTGA. The CDR3 coding sequence is TGTGCCAGCAGCGCCCAACTGAGCTCCTACAATGAGCAGTTCTTC. Its translation is CASSAQLSSYNEQFF.

This clonotype was detected only a few times. J is TRBJ2-7 and V is TRBV4-1, with a possible D match to TRBD2 (5 bases). This CDR3 contains 14 residues. Trimming cost V 2 bases and J 4 bases, with 12 bases left between them. Looked up from germline, CDR1 is MGHRA and CDR2 is YSYEKL. DNA for the CDR3: TGCGCCAGCAGCCAATCGGGGTTTATGTACGAGCAGTACTTC. Amino acid sequence: CASSQSGFMYEQYF.

The V and J genes are TRBV6-6 and TRBJ1-5; the match to TRBD1 covers 10 bases. CDR1 is MNHNY, CDR2 SVGAGI, per germline (reference sequence). V gave up 6 bases and J gave up 0 bases; unmatched junction bases: 5. The CDR3 has 16 residues. CDR3 bases: TGTGCCAGCAGGCGGACAGGGGGTAGTAGCAATCAGCCCCAGCATTTT. Translated: CASRRTGGSSNQPQHF.

V is TRBV5-1 and J is TRBJ1-1; D is perhaps TRBD1 (5 bases). Germline-derived CDR1 and CDR2 are SGHRS and YFSETQ. The length of the CDR3 is 15 residues. The germline V and J ends were trimmed by 4 bases and 1 base, with 14 bases remaining between them. The CDR3 DNA sequence: TGCGCCAGCAGCGTTTTAGGGGCTCCGAACACTGAAGCTTTCTTT. This encodes CASSVLGAPNTEAFF.

The DNA of the CDR3 is TGTGCCAGCAGCCAATCCGGACAGGCCTACAATGAGCAGTTCTTC. It yields the protein CASSQSGQAYNEQFF. The chain links TRBV6-5 to TRBJ2-1, with 7 nucleotides matching TRBD1. Germline loops: CDR1 MNHEY, CDR2 SVGAGI. The CDR3 spans 15 residues. J gave up 2 bases and V 6 bases, and 7 bases lay outside the gene matches.